This is a list of T cell receptor beta chains from one sample in a study of blood T cells in healthy people across ages. TCRdb reprocessed the 5' RACE reads via MiXCR and lists one record per CDR3 protein. Here the sample spans fewer than 1,200,000 distinct CDR3 sequences, approximately 25% being singletons. The same sample was also studied in work on T cells of mothers and their children.

Sequencing was done on a sample of blood. These receptors were taken from a girl aged 2 to 10 in good health. Each CDR3 is given with its conserved first and last residue. D genes are given only for firm matches. Clone size is shown for a subset of rows, as once, few, many or a class of expanded clone.

v_call	d_call	cdr3_length	clone_size	j_call	cdr3_aa	cdr3_nt
TRBV12-3/TRBV12-4	NA	12	NA	TRBJ2-1	CASRLSNYEQFF	TGTGCCAGCAGACTTTCAAATTACGAGCAGTTCTTC
TRBV5-1	TRBD1	14	once	TRBJ1-2	CASSLPGQGDLGTF	TGCGCCAGCAGCTTACCTGGACAGGGAGACTTGGGAACCTTC
TRBV27	NA	15	once	TRBJ2-7	CASSYQPGHSYEQYF	TGTGCCAGCAGTTACCAACCGGGACATTCCTACGAGCAGTACTTC
TRBV20-1	NA	15	NA	TRBJ2-5	CSALHLVWEQETQYF	TGCAGTGCTCTTCACTTGGTTTGGGAGCAAGAGACCCAGTACTTC
TRBV4-2	NA	16	few	TRBJ2-2	CASSHSGTTNTGELFF	TGTGCCAGCAGCCACTCCGGGACCACGAACACCGGGGAGCTGTTTTTT
TRBV2	NA	14	NA	TRBJ2-1	CASSESAGNNEQFF	TGTGCCAGCAGTGAGTCGGCCGGAAACAATGAGCAGTTCTTC
TRBV7-9	NA	14	NA	TRBJ2-3	CASSSNIRGDTQYF	TGTGCCAGCAGCTCCAACATACGTGGAGATACGCAGTATTTT
TRBV14	TRBD2	17	few	TRBJ2-1	CASSHRREATQGNEQFF	TGTGCCAGCAGCCATCGGCGGGAGGCCACCCAAGGAAATGAGCAGTTCTTC
TRBV28	TRBD1	12	NA	TRBJ1-2	CATLQGPYGYTF	TGTGCCACCTTACAGGGGCCCTATGGCTACACCTTC
TRBV7-3	TRBD2	15	NA	TRBJ2-3	CASSFSGGALDTQYF	TGTGCCAGCAGCTTCAGCGGGGGGGCCCTAGATACGCAGTATTTT
TRBV7-2	NA	13	few	TRBJ2-2	CASSTSGSGELFF	TGTGCCAGCAGCACCTCAGGGTCGGGGGAGCTGTTTTTT
TRBV29-1	NA	13	NA	TRBJ2-7	CSAPGVGSYEQYF	TGCAGCGCCCCGGGGGTTGGGTCCTACGAGCAGTACTTC
TRBV7-6	TRBD1	15	few	TRBJ1-4	CASNRTGDRGEKLFF	TGTGCCAGCAACCGGACAGGGGATAGGGGTGAAAAACTGTTTTTT
TRBV12-3/TRBV12-4	TRBD1	16	NA	TRBJ1-1	CARSPNSGGAGTEAFF	TGTGCCCGCAGTCCAAACTCAGGGGGCGCGGGCACTGAAGCTTTCTTT
TRBV29-1	TRBD2	8	few	TRBJ2-5	CSAGASGF	TGCAGCGCTGGGGCTAGCGGTTTC
TRBV20-1	TRBD1	16	NA	TRBJ1-5	CSATPRDRGTNQPQHF	TGCAGTGCGACACCCAGGGACAGGGGCACCAACCAGCCCCAGCATTTT
TRBV6-1	NA	13	NA	TRBJ1-2	CAIRESANYGYTF	TGTGCCATTCGGGAGTCAGCTAACTATGGCTACACCTTC
TRBV4-3	NA	15	few	TRBJ2-3	CASSQSAFNADTQYF	TGCGCCAGCAGCCAATCCGCATTTAACGCAGATACGCAGTATTTT
TRBV20-1	TRBD2	14	once	TRBJ2-5	CSAIAGGARETQYF	TGCAGTGCAATAGCGGGAGGGGCGCGGGAGACCCAGTACTTC
TRBV14	TRBD2	18	NA	TRBJ2-1	CASSQGLAGASSYNEQFF	TGTGCCAGCAGCCAAGGGCTAGCGGGGGCAAGCTCCTACAATGAGCAGTTCTTC
TRBV5-6	NA	14	NA	TRBJ1-1	CASSLEWLNTEAFF	TGTGCCAGCAGCTTGGAATGGTTGAACACTGAAGCTTTCTTT
TRBV28	NA	12	few	TRBJ2-1	CASSSPFNEQFF	TGTGCCAGCAGTTCACCCTTCAATGAGCAGTTCTTC
TRBV25-1	NA	14	few	TRBJ2-5	CASSTRGRQETQYF	TGTGCCAGCAGTACCCGGGGGAGACAAGAGACCCAGTACTTC
TRBV27	NA	14	NA	TRBJ1-2	CASSFSGYDYGYTF	TGTGCCAGCAGTTTTTCTGGTTACGACTATGGCTACACCTTC
TRBV11-3	NA	13	NA	TRBJ2-5	CASRDSLGETQYF	TGTGCCAGCAGGGACAGTCTGGGAGAGACCCAGTACTTC
TRBV6-1	NA	15	NA	TRBJ2-5	CASSDAYPSGGTQYF	TGTGCCAGCAGTGATGCATACCCGTCCGGTGGGACCCAGTACTTC
TRBV3-1	NA	14	few	TRBJ1-4	CASSFVGSNEKLFF	TGTGCCAGCAGCTTCGTGGGCTCTAATGAAAAACTGTTTTTT
TRBV4-3	TRBD2	17	NA	TRBJ2-3	CASSQVGAGAGTDTQYF	TGCGCCAGCAGCCAAGTAGGAGCGGGGGCCGGCACAGATACGCAGTATTTT
TRBV7-2	NA	15	few	TRBJ2-5	CASSLVVTGRETQYF	TGTGCCAGCAGCTTAGTGGTCACGGGTAGGGAGACCCAGTACTTC
TRBV20-1	NA	13	NA	TRBJ2-7	CSATVGTVYEQYF	TGCAGTGCTACGGTGGGAACGGTCTACGAGCAGTACTTC
TRBV4-3	NA	15	NA	TRBJ1-1	CASSQDRVGATEAFF	TGCGCCAGCAGCCAAGATAGGGTAGGGGCGACTGAAGCTTTCTTT
TRBV28	TRBD1	14	many	TRBJ2-5	CASSSPTGLQTQYF	TGTGCCAGCAGTTCCCCGACAGGGCTACAGACCCAGTACTTC
TRBV20-1	NA	12	NA	TRBJ1-5	CSAYNSNQPQHF	TGCAGTGCTTATAATAGCAATCAGCCCCAGCATTTT
TRBV7-7	NA	15	NA	TRBJ2-7	CASSTRVKIGYEQYF	TGTGCTAGCAGCACAAGGGTCAAGATTGGTTACGAGCAGTACTTC
TRBV28	TRBD2	17	few	TRBJ2-1	CASSRTSGPLGHNEQFF	TGTGCCAGCAGTAGGACTAGCGGCCCGCTTGGACACAATGAGCAGTTCTTC
TRBV12-3/TRBV12-4	NA	11	NA	TRBJ2-2	CASSLVFELFF	TGTGCCAGCAGTTTGGTGTTCGAGCTGTTTTTT
TRBV20-1	NA	14	few	TRBJ2-5	CSARDPSGQETQYF	TGCAGTGCTAGAGATCCCTCGGGACAAGAGACCCAGTACTTC
TRBV14	NA	13	NA	TRBJ2-5	CASRPLGSETQYF	TGTGCCAGCAGGCCGCTCGGTTCGGAGACCCAGTACTTC
TRBV4-1	TRBD2	17	NA	TRBJ2-1	CASSHSQRGGLLHEQFF	TGCGCCAGCAGCCATTCCCAGCGGGGGGGACTTTTGCATGAGCAGTTCTTC
TRBV12-3/TRBV12-4	NA	13	many	TRBJ2-5	CASSFRERETQYF	TGTGCCAGCAGTTTCAGGGAACGGGAGACCCAGTACTTC
TRBV27	NA	12	few	TRBJ1-1	CASSSLTTEAFF	TGTGCCAGCAGTTCCTTGACCACTGAAGCTTTCTTT
TRBV28	TRBD1	19	once	TRBJ2-5	CASSLYQQGGFSNEETQYF	TGTGCCAGCAGTTTATATCAACAGGGGGGTTTTTCGAATGAGGAGACCCAGTACTTC
TRBV7-3	NA	13	NA	TRBJ2-7	CASSPARGYEQYF	TGTGCCAGCAGCCCAGCGCGTGGGTACGAGCAGTACTTC
TRBV2	NA	16	NA	TRBJ1-2	CASSAGERLPNCGYTF	TGTGCCAGCAGTGCGGGGGAGAGGCTCCCTAACTGTGGCTACACCTTC
TRBV12-3/TRBV12-4	TRBD2	15	NA	TRBJ2-1	CASSAERGVYNEQFF	TGTGCCAGCAGTGCTGAGCGGGGGGTTTACAATGAGCAGTTCTTC
TRBV5-5	NA	14	NA	TRBJ2-7	CASSQGIISYEQYF	TGTGCCAGCAGCCAAGGGATAATCTCCTACGAGCAGTACTTC
TRBV4-1	NA	16	few	TRBJ2-1	CASSQDLPGTYNEQFF	TGCGCCAGCAGCCAAGATCTGCCGGGAACCTACAATGAGCAGTTCTTC
TRBV12-5	TRBD1	18	NA	TRBJ2-6	CASGLPSVGTAGANVLTF	TGTGCTAGTGGTTTGCCCAGTGTGGGGACAGCTGGGGCCAACGTCCTGACTTTC
TRBV7-9	TRBD1	17	NA	TRBJ1-4	CASSWDRKDTTNEKLFF	TGTGCCAGCAGCTGGGACAGGAAAGACACAACTAATGAAAAACTGTTTTTT
TRBV6-2/TRBV6-3	NA	13	NA	TRBJ2-1	CASSRVAVNEQFF	TGTGCCAGCAGCCGGGTCGCGGTTAATGAGCAGTTCTTC
TRBV6-5	NA	13	NA	TRBJ1-5	CASSPDMEQPQHF	TGTGCCAGCAGCCCTGATATGGAACAGCCCCAGCATTTT
TRBV5-1	NA	17	NA	TRBJ2-5	CASSLEARRGVGETQYF	TGCGCCAGCAGCTTGGAGGCCCGCAGAGGGGTGGGAGAGACCCAGTACTTC
TRBV10-3	TRBD1	14	NA	TRBJ1-4	CAINPGTDMEKLFF	TGTGCCATCAATCCCGGGACAGATATGGAAAAACTGTTTTTT
TRBV12-3/TRBV12-4	NA	15	few	TRBJ2-2	CASSLEGGITGELFF	TGTGCCAGCAGTTTAGAAGGGGGAATCACCGGGGAGCTGTTTTTT